This TCR beta chain came from a study of T cell responses to AZD1222 COVID-19 vaccine. Study-level background: Combined were second doses at about 4 or about 12 weeks. Study outcomes and limitations: It should be noted that donors were predominantly white British and more often female, and clonal diversity was possibly underestimated. Reportedly, nearly half of unique spike TCRs recognized epitopes outside B.1.351/B.1.1.7 mutations.

Concerning this clone: Its cognate antigen is unknown.

This table comes from immunoSEQ multiplex PCR, and its TCRdb copy is limited to in-frame clones, with some not included. Of 130,000 or so clones detected, roughly 94% appear once; the ten largest clones hold approximately 2.1%. Germline assignment: CDR1 MNHEY and CDR2 SMNVEV (reference sequence). This CDR3 has 16 residues. V gave up 5 bases and J gave up 0 bases, with 14 bases separating them. The clonotype was recovered from an adult in good health. Sequencing was performed on peripheral blood, taken on day 0 of AZD1222 vaccination. The chain employs TRBV27 and TRBJ2-1; possibly TRBD1 for D (5 bases). The DNA of the CDR3 is TGTGCCAGCAGTGCCAGGACATATAGCTCCTACAATGAGCAGTTCTTC. It yields the protein CASSARTYSSYNEQFF.